A selection of T cell receptor beta chains follows, all from one sample in a study of T cells after yellow fever vaccination. TCRdb redid the calling of the 5' RACE reads with MiXCR, one entry per CDR3 protein. The table shows about 45,000 distinct CDR3 sequences, with approximately 6.3% occurring only once. This specimen consisted of CD8+ T cells not binding an NS4B(214-222) dextramer, sorted from PBMCs, obtained 45 days after the yellow fever booster vaccination. Receptor source: a young man who received the YFV17D yellow fever vaccine. CDR3s include the opening cysteine and the closing phenylalanine or tryptophan. A D gene is named only where the DNA matches it firmly. Expanded clones are given a class, and other clones once, few, many or no size at all.

d_call,v_call,j_call,clone_size,cdr3_aa,cdr3_nt
.,TRBV5-5,TRBJ2-5,.,CASSFPRWGEETQYF,TGTGCCAGCAGCTTTCCCCGTTGGGGGGAAGAGACCCAGTACTTC
.,TRBV27,TRBJ2-2,many,CASSRAVNTGELFF,TGTGCCAGCAGTCGGGCAGTTAACACCGGGGAGCTGTTTTTT
TRBD2,TRBV5-1,TRBJ2-1,.,CASSLAAGGVQNEQFF,TGCGCCAGCAGCTTGGCCGCGGGAGGGGTCCAAAATGAGCAGTTCTTC
.,TRBV15,TRBJ2-3,many,CATSREGPTPTDTQYF,TGTGCCACCAGCAGAGAGGGACCGACTCCCACAGATACGCAGTATTTT
TRBD1,TRBV24-1,TRBJ2-1,many,CATSDPDTGDNEQFF,TGTGCCACCAGTGACCCTGATACAGGGGACAATGAGCAGTTCTTC
.,TRBV27,TRBJ2-2,.,CATKVTYTGELFF,TGTGCCACAAAGGTCACGTACACCGGGGAGCTGTTTTTT
.,TRBV21-1,TRBJ2-6,many,CASSKEGWDRSRSGANVLTF,TGTGCCAGCAGCAAAGAGGGGTGGGACAGGTCACGCTCTGGGGCCAACGTCCTGACTTTC
.,TRBV4-3,TRBJ2-2,many,CASSHLKPSTGELFF,TGCGCCAGCAGCCATTTAAAGCCTTCCACCGGGGAGCTGTTTTTT
.,TRBV28,TRBJ1-6,many,CASSFPVDSYNSPLHF,TGTGCCAGCAGTTTTCCTGTCGACTCCTATAATTCACCCCTCCACTTT
TRBD2,TRBV6-5,TRBJ2-7,.,CASSYGTSDYEQYF,TGTGCCAGCAGTTACGGGACTAGCGACTACGAGCAGTACTTC
.,TRBV6-5,TRBJ2-6,few,CASSLKGGTGANVLTF,TGTGCCAGCAGTCTAAAGGGGGGAACTGGGGCCAACGTCCTGACTTTC
.,TRBV4-3,TRBJ2-7,many,CASSQAAQYEQYF,TGCGCCAGCAGCCAAGCTGCACAGTACGAGCAGTACTTC
TRBD2,TRBV10-3,TRBJ2-5,.,CAIRDSPLADQETQYF,TGTGCCATCAGAGATTCGCCTCTAGCGGATCAAGAGACCCAGTACTTC
.,TRBV11-2,TRBJ2-2,many,CASSTDWAINTGELFF,TGTGCCAGCAGCACAGACTGGGCGATAAACACCGGGGAGCTGTTTTTT
.,TRBV12-3/TRBV12-4,TRBJ2-2,.,CASSFRDPSNTGELFF,TGTGCCAGCAGTTTTCGGGACCCATCGAACACCGGGGAGCTGTTTTTT
.,TRBV24-1,TRBJ2-2,many,CATSVRPTGELFF,TGTGCCACCAGTGTCAGGCCCACCGGGGAGCTGTTTTTT
.,TRBV13,TRBJ2-7,many,CASSPAGMAYEQYF,TGTGCCAGCAGCCCAGCAGGGATGGCCTACGAGCAGTACTTC
.,TRBV5-6,TRBJ2-4,many,CASSVLGAKNIQYF,TGTGCCAGCAGCGTCTTGGGGGCCAAAAACATTCAGTACTTC
TRBD2,TRBV28,TRBJ2-5,many,CASSLTSGRARETQYF,TGTGCCAGCAGCCTGACTAGCGGGAGGGCTCGGGAGACCCAGTACTTC
TRBD2,TRBV6-2/TRBV6-3,TRBJ2-1,many,CASSYPTSGSGYNEQFF,TGTGCCAGCAGTTACCCTACTAGCGGGAGCGGATACAATGAGCAGTTCTTC
TRBD2,TRBV4-1,TRBJ2-1,many,CASSQDPSGSVSEQFF,TGCGCCAGCAGCCAAGACCCTAGCGGGAGTGTCAGTGAGCAGTTCTTC
.,TRBV6-5,TRBJ2-3,many,CASSSNTRDTQYF,TGTGCCAGCAGTTCGAACACTAGAGATACGCAGTATTTT
.,TRBV6-2/TRBV6-3,TRBJ2-3,many,CASSPPGLGSSSTDTQYF,TGTGCCAGCAGTCCCCCGGGACTGGGATCATCTAGCACAGATACGCAGTATTTT
.,TRBV6-5,TRBJ1-5,.,CASIFFGNQPQHF,TGTGCCAGCATTTTCTTTGGCAATCAGCCCCAGCATTTT
TRBD2,TRBV6-5,TRBJ2-7,many,CASISLGPSGRGYEQYF,TGTGCCAGCATTTCACTAGGTCCGAGCGGGAGGGGTTACGAGCAGTACTTC
.,TRBV6-1,TRBJ2-1,many,CASSPLLNYNEQFF,TGTGCCAGCAGTCCTCTACTAAACTACAATGAGCAGTTCTTC
.,TRBV2,TRBJ2-5,many,CASSELGRGETQYF,TGTGCCAGCAGTGAACTGGGGCGCGGGGAGACCCAGTACTTC
.,TRBV18,TRBJ2-1,few,CASSPGTESSYNEQFF,TGTGCCAGCTCACCCGGGACGGAGAGCTCCTACAATGAGCAGTTCTTC
.,TRBV27,TRBJ2-2,many,CASSAFANTGELFF,TGTGCCAGCTCGGCATTCGCGAACACCGGGGAGCTGTTTTTT
.,TRBV11-2,TRBJ2-7,many,CASSFSSVEEQYF,TGTGCCAGCAGCTTTTCCTCGGTAGAGGAGCAGTACTTC